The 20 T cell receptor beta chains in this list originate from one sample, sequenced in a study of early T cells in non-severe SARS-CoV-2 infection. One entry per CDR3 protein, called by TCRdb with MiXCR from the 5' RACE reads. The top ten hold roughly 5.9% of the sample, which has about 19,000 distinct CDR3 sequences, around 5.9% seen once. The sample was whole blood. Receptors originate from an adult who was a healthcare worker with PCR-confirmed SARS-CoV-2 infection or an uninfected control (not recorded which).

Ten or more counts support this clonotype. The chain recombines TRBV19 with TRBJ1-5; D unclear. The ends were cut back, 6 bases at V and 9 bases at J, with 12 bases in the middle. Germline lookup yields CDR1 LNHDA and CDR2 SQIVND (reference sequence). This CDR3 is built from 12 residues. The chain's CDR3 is CASRENATPQHF. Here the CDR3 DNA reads TGTGCCAGTAGGGAAAACGCGACGCCCCAGCATTTT.

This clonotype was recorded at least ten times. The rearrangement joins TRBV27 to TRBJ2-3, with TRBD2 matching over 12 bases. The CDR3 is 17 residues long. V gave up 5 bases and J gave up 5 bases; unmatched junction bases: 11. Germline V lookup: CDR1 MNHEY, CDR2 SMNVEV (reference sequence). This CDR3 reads CASSPGLAGLKGDTQYF. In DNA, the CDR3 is TGTGCCAGCAGTCCGGGACTAGCGGGTCTCAAGGGAGATACGCAGTATTTT.

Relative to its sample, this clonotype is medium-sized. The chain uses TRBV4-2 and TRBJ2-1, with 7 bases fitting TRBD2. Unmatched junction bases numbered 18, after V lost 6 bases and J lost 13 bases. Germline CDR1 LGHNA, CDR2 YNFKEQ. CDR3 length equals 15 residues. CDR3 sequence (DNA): TGTGCCAGCAGTCCAAGAGAGACGACTAGCCGCGGACAGTTCTTC. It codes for CASSPRETTSRGQFF.

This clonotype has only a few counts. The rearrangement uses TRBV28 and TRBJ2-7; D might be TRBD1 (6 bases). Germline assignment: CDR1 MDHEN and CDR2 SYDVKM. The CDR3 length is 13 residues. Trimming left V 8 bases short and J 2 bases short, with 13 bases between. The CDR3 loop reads CASGVGGTYEQYF. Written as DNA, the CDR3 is TGTGCCAGCGGGGTAGGGGGAACCTACGAGCAGTACTTC.

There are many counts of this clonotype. The CDR3 region is CAIPLAGPRGNEQFF. The DNA for the CDR3 is TGTGCCATTCCGCTAGCGGGACCCCGGGGCAATGAGCAGTTCTTC. This rearrangement joins TRBV19 to TRBJ2-1, with TRBD2 identical over 9 bases. CDR1 and CDR2 from the germline V gene are LNHDA and SQIVND (reference sequence). V was pared by 10 bases and J by 6 bases, with 13 bases of the junction left unmatched. The CDR3 contains 15 residues. The entire variable domain, with the rest obtained from reference TRBV19 and TRBJ2-1, is as follows: DGGITQSPKYLFRKEGQNVTLSCEQNLNHDAMYWYRQDPGQGLRLIYYSQIVNDFQKGDIAEGYSVSREKKESFPLTVTSAQKNPTAFYLCAIPLAGPRGNEQFFGPGTRLTVL.

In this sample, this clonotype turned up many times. DNA for the CDR3: TGTGCCAGCAGTCGAGCGGGAGGCCCTCGGAATGAGCAGTTCTTC. Translation gives CASSRAGGPRNEQFF. The rearrangement links TRBV27 to TRBJ2-1; 9 bases align to TRBD2. The length of the CDR3 is 15 residues. The germline gives CDR1 MNHEY, CDR2 SMNVEV (reference sequence). V gave up 5 bases and J gave up 7 bases; unmatched junction bases: 9.

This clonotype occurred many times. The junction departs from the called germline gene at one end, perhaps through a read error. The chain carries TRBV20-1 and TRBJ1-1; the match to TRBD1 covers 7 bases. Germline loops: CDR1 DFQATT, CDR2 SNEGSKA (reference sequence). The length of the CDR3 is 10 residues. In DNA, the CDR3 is TGCAGTGCTAGAGAGACCGGGACAGTATTT. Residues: CSARETGTVF.

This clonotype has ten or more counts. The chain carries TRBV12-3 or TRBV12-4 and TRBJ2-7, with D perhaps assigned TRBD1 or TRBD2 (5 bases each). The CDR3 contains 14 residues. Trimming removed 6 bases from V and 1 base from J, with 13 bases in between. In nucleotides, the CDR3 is TGTGCCAGCAGCCGGGACCCCGATTCCTACGAGCAGTACTTC. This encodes CASSRDPDSYEQYF.

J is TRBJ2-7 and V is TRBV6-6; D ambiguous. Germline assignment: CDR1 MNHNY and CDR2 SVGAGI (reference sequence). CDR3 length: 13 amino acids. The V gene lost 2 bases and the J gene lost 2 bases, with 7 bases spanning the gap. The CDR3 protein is CASSYDRPYEQYF. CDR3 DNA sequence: TGTGCCAGCAGTTACGACCGCCCCTACGAGCAGTACTTC.

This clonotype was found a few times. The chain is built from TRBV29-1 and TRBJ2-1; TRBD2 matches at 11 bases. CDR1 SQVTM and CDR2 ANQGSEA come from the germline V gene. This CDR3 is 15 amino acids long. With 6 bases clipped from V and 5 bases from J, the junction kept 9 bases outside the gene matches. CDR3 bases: TGCAGCGTCGCCTTAGCGGGAGGGTCGAACAATGAGCAGTTCTTC. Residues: CSVALAGGSNNEQFF.

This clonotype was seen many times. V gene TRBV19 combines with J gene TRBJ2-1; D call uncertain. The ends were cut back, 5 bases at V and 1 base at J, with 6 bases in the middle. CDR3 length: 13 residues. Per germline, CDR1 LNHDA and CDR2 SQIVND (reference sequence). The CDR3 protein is CASSPSSYNEQFF. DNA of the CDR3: TGTGCCAGTAGTCCCAGTTCCTACAATGAGCAGTTCTTC.

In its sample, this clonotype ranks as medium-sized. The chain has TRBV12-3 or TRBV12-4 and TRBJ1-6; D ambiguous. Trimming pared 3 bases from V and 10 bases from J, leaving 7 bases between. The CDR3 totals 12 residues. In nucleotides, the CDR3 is TGTGCCAGCAGTTTGGGGAGCTCACCCCTCCACTTT. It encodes CASSLGSSPLHF.

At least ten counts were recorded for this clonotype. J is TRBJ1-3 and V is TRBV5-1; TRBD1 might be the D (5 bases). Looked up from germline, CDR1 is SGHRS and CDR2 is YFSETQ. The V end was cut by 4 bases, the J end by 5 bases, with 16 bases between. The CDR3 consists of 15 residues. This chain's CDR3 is CASSPRWEGRNTIYF. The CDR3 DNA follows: TGCGCCAGCAGCCCACGTTGGGAGGGGAGAAACACCATATATTTT. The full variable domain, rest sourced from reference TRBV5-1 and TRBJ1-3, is KAGVTQTPRYLIKTRGQQVTLSCSPISGHRSVSWYQQTPGQGLQFLFEYFSETQRNKGNFPGRFSGRQFSNSRSEMNVSTLELGDSALYLCASSPRWEGRNTIYFGEGSWLTVV.

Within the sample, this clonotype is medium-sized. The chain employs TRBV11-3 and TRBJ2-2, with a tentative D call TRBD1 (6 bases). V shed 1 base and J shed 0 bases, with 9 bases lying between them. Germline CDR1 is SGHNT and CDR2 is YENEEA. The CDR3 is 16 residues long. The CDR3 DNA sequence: TGTGCCAGCAGCTTAGGGGGGACAACGAACACCGGGGAGCTGTTTTTT. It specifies CASSLGGTTNTGELFF.

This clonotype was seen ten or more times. CDR3 DNA: TGCAGCGTTGAAGAGGGGACAGGGGAGGCCGGGGAGCTGTTTTTT. It yields the protein CSVEEGTGEAGELFF. The J gene is TRBJ2-2, the V gene TRBV29-1; the match to TRBD1 covers 10 bases. The ends lost 0 bases at V and 6 bases at J; junction bases unmatched: 4. CDR1 and CDR2 from the germline V gene are SQVTM and ANQGSEA. The CDR3 consists of 15 residues.

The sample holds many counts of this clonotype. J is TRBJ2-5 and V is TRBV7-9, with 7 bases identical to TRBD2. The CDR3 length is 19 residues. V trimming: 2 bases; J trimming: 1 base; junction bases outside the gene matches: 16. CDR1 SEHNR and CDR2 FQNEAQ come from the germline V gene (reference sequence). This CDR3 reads CASSLRGMGGSYTQETQYF. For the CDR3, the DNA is TGTGCCAGCAGCTTAAGGGGCATGGGCGGGAGTTACACCCAAGAGACCCAGTACTTC.

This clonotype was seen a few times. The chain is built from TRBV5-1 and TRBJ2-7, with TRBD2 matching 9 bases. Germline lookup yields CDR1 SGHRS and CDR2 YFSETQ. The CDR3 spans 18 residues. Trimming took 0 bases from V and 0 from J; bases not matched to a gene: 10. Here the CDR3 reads CASSLAWSAGGSSYEQYF. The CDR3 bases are TGCGCCAGCAGCTTGGCCTGGTCGGCGGGAGGGAGCTCCTACGAGCAGTACTTC.

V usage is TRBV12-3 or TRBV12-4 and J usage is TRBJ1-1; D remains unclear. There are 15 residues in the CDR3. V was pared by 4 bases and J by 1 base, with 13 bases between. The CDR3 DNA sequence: TGTGCCAGCAGTTCCCCGGCCCTGAGGAACACTGAAGCTTTCTTT. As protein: CASSSPALRNTEAFF.

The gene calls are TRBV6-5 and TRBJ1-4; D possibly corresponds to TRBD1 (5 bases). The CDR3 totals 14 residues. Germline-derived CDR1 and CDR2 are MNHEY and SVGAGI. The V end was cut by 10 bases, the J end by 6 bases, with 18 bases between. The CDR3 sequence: CATLRPGKDEKLFF. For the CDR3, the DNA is TGTGCCACCCTCCGCCCAGGGAAGGATGAAAAACTGTTTTTT.

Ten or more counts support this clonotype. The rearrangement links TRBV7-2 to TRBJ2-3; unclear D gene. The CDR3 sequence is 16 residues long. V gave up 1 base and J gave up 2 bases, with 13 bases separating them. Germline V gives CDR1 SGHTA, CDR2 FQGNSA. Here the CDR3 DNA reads TGTGCCAGCAGCTTAGAAACTGGGTCGTTCACAGATACGCAGTATTTT. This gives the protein CASSLETGSFTDTQYF.